This is a list of T cell receptor beta chains from one sample in a study of post-analysis software for immune sequencing data. Via MiXCR, TCRdb re-called the PCR reads, giving one row per CDR3 protein. The sample has under 900,000 distinct CDR3 sequences, approximately 50% seen once. Sample: blood. These receptors all come from a girl aged 5-17 years with multiple sclerosis. CDR3s include the opening cysteine and the closing phenylalanine or tryptophan. The D gene is left open where the match is weak. The listing skips clone size in some rows; elsewhere it reads once, few, many or a size class.

DNA: TGTGCCAGCAGCTTAGGCGGGAGTCGGACAGATACGCAGTATTTT
CDR3: CASSLGGSRTDTQYF
J: TRBJ2-3
size: -
V: TRBV5-1
D: TRBD2

DNA: TGCGCCAGCAGCGTACAGGGAGATAATGAAAAACTGTTTTTT
CDR3: CASSVQGDNEKLFF
J: TRBJ1-4
size: -
V: TRBV5-1
D: -

DNA: TGTGCCAGCAGCGTAGGACAGGCTAACACAGATACGCAGTATTTT
CDR3: CASSVGQANTDTQYF
J: TRBJ2-3
size: -
V: TRBV9
D: -

DNA: TGTGCCAGCAGCTTGGGGACAGATAGCAATCAGCCCCAGCATTTT
CDR3: CASSLGTDSNQPQHF
J: TRBJ1-5
size: few
V: TRBV7-2
D: TRBD1

DNA: TGTGCCAGCAGCCAAGTTACAGGGGCCGAGCAGTACTTC
CDR3: CASSQVTGAEQYF
J: TRBJ2-7
size: -
V: TRBV4-2
D: TRBD1

DNA: TGCAGTGCTCTGACGACTAGCGGCAACACAGATACGCAGTATTTT
CDR3: CSALTTSGNTDTQYF
J: TRBJ2-3
size: once
V: TRBV20-1
D: TRBD2

DNA: TGCGCCAGCGGGACAGATTCCTACGAGCAGTACTTC
CDR3: CASGTDSYEQYF
J: TRBJ2-7
size: -
V: TRBV5-1
D: TRBD1

DNA: TGCAGTGCTAGAGATCGGGACATGGCCCTCCACTTT
CDR3: CSARDRDMALHF
J: TRBJ1-6
size: -
V: TRBV20-1
D: -

DNA: TGCAGCGTTGAAGATCTTCGTCAGGGAATCTACGAGCAGTACTTC
CDR3: CSVEDLRQGIYEQYF
J: TRBJ2-7
size: -
V: TRBV29-1
D: -

DNA: TGTGCCAGCAGCGTAGCACAGGGACCTATAGAGACCCAGTACTTC
CDR3: CASSVAQGPIETQYF
J: TRBJ2-5
size: -
V: TRBV9
D: -

DNA: TGTGCCATCAGTCTCTCAGGCATCGACTATGGCTACACCTTC
CDR3: CAISLSGIDYGYTF
J: TRBJ1-2
size: -
V: TRBV10-3
D: -

DNA: TGTGCCTGGAGCAGGGAATCCTACAATGAGCAGTTCTTC
CDR3: CAWSRESYNEQFF
J: TRBJ2-1
size: -
V: TRBV30
D: -

DNA: TGTGCCAGCAGTTCGCAGGCGCGGAACACTGAAGCTTTCTTT
CDR3: CASSSQARNTEAFF
J: TRBJ1-1
size: -
V: TRBV27
D: -

DNA: TGTGCCAGCAGCTCCAGGGGGCTGAGCTCCTACGAGCAGTACTTC
CDR3: CASSSRGLSSYEQYF
J: TRBJ2-7
size: -
V: TRBV7-9
D: TRBD1

DNA: TGTGCCAGCATTCTTGGTGGGACAGGGTCTGGGGCAGGAGGGTACACCTTC
CDR3: CASILGGTGSGAGGYTF
J: TRBJ1-2
size: -
V: TRBV12-3/TRBV12-4
D: TRBD1

DNA: TGCAGTGCTAGACCCAGGGAAGCCTACGAGCAGTACTTC
CDR3: CSARPREAYEQYF
J: TRBJ2-7
size: -
V: TRBV20-1
D: -